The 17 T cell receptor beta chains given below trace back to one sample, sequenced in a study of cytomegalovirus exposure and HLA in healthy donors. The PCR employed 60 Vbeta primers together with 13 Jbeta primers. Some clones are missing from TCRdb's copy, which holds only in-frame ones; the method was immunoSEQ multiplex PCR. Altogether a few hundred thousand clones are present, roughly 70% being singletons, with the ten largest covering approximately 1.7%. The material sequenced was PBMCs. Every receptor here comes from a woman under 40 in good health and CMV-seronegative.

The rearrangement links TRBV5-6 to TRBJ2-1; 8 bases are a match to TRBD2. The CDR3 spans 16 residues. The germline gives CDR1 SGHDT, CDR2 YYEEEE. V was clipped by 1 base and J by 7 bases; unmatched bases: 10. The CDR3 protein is CASSLWSAGGRNEQFF. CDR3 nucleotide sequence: TGTGCCAGCAGCTTGTGGTCCGCGGGAGGAAGGAATGAGCAGTTCTTC. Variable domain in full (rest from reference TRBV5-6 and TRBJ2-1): DAGVTQSPTHLIKTRGQQVTLRCSPKSGHDTVSWYQQALGQGPQFIFQYYEEEERQRGNFPDRFSGHQFPNYSSELNVNALLLGDSALYLCASSLWSAGGRNEQFFGPGTRLTVL.

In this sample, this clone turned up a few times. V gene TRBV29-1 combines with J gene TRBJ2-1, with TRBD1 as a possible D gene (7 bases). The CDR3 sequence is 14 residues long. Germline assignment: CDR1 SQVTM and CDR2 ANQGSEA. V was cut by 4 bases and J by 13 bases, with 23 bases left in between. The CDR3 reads CSVGGGAGREAQFF. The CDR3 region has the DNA TGCAGCGTTGGAGGGGGCGCGGGTAGGGAGGCCCAGTTCTTC.

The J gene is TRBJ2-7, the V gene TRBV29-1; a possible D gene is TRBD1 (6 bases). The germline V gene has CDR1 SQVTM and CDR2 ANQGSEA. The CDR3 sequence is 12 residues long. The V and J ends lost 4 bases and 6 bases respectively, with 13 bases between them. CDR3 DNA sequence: TGCAGCGTTGGGGCAGGGGATGGCGAGCAGTACTTC. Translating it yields CSVGAGDGEQYF.

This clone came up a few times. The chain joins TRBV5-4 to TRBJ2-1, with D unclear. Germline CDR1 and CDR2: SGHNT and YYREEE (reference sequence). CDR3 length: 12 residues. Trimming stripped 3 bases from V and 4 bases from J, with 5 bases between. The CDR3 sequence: CASSSPYNEQFF. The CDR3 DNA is TGTGCCAGCAGCTCCCCGTACAATGAGCAGTTCTTC.

This chain's CDR3 is CASRPTGSDRTQYF. The DNA of the CDR3 is TGTGCCAGCAGACCCACAGGGTCCGACCGGACCCAGTACTTC. The chain links TRBV6-5 to TRBJ2-5, with D possibly TRBD1 on 6 matching bases. From germline, CDR1 is MNHEY and CDR2 SVGAGI. The CDR3 spans 14 residues. V was cut by 6 bases and J by 7 bases, with 18 bases left in between.

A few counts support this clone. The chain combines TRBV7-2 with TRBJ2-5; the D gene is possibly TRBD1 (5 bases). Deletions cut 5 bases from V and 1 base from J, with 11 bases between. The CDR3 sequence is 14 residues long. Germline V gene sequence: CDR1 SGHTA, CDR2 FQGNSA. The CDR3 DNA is TGTGCCAGCAGCCGCCTAGGGGTCCAAGAGACCCAGTACTTC. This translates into CASSRLGVQETQYF.

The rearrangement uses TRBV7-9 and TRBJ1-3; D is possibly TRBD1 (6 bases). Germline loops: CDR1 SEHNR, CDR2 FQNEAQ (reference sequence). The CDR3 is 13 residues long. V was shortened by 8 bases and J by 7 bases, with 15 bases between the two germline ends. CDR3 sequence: CASGDTQTNTIYF. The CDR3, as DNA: TGTGCCAGCGGGGACACTCAAACCAACACCATATATTTT.

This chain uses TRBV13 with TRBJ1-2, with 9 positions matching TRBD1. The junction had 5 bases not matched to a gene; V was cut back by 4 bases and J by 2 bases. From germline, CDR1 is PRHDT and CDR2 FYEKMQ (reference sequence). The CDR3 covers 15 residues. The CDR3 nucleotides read TGTGCCAGCAGCTCAACCGGGACAGGGAACTATGGCTACACCTTC. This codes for CASSSTGTGNYGYTF.

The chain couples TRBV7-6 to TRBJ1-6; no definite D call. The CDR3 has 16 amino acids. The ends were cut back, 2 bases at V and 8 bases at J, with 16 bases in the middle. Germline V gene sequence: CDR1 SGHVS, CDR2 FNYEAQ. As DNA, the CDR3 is TGTGCCAGCAGCTTAAGCCTCTCTCTCTCTGATTCACCCCTCCACTTT. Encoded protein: CASSLSLSLSDSPLHF.

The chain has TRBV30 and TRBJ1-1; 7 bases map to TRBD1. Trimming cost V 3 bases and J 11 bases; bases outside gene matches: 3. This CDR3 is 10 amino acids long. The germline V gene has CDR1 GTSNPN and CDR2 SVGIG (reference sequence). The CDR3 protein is CAWSPGQAFF. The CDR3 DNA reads TGTGCCTGGAGCCCGGGACAGGCTTTCTTT.

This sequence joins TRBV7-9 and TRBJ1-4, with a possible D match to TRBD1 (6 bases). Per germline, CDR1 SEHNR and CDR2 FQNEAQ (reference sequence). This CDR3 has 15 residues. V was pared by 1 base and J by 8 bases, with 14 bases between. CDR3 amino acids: CASSLEGLGAEKLFF. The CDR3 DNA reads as TGTGCCAGCAGCTTAGAAGGCCTGGGGGCGGAAAAACTGTTTTTT.

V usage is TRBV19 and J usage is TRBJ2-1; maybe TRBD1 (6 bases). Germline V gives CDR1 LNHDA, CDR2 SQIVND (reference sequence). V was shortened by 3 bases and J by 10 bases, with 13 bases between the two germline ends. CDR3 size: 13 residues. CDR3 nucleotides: TGTGCCAGTAGTATTCGGGACATATCGGAGCAGTTCTTC. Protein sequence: CASSIRDISEQFF.

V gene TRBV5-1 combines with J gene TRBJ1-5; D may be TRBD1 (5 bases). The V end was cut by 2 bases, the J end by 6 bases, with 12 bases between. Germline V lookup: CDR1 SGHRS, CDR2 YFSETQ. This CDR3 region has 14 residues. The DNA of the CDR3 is TGCGCCAGCAGCTTTGGGGGGGAGGGTCAGCCCCAGCATTTT. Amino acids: CASSFGGEGQPQHF. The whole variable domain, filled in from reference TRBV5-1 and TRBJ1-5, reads KAGVTQTPRYLIKTRGQQVTLSCSPISGHRSVSWYQQTPGQGLQFLFEYFSETQRNKGNFPGRFSGRQFSNSRSEMNVSTLELGDSALYLCASSFGGEGQPQHFGDGTRLSIL.

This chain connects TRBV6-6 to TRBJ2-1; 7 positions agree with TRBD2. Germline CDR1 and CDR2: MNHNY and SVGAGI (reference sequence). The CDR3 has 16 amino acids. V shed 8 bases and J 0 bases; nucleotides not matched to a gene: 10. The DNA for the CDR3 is TGTGCCAGCGTAATACTAGCGACGAACTCCTACAATGAGCAGTTCTTC. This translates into CASVILATNSYNEQFF.

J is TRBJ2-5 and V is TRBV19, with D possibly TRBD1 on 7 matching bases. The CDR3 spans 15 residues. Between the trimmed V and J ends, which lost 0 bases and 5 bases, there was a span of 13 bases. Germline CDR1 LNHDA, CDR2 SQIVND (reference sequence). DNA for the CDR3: TGTGCCAGTAGTATAGACAGGGGGGCGAGCGAGACCCAGTACTTC. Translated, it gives CASSIDRGASETQYF.

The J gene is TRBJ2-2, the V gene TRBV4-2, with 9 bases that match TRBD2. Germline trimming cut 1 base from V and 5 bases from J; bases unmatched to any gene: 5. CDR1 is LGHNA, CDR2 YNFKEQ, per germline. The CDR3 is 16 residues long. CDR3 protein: CASSQVGLALTGELFF. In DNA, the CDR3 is TGTGCCAGCAGCCAAGTGGGACTAGCCTTAACCGGGGAGCTGTTTTTT.

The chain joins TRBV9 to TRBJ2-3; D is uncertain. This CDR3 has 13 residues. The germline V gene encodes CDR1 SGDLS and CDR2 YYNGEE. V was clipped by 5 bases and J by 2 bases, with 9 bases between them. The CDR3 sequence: CASSPPITDTQYF. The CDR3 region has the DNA TGTGCCAGCAGTCCCCCCATCACAGATACGCAGTATTTT.